A single sample is the source of the 21 T cell receptor beta chains below, sequenced in a study of T cell responses to AZD1222 COVID-19 vaccine. TCRdb's table, derived via immunoSEQ multiplex PCR, lists solely in-frame clones and lacks some. The repertoire holds tens of thousands of clones, around 80% seen once, with 22% in the top ten. The source was peripheral blood, collected on day 0 of AZD1222 vaccination. The receptors here all came from an adult in good health.

The chain has TRBV6-5 and TRBJ2-1; D may be TRBD1 (6 bases). Per germline, CDR1 MNHEY and CDR2 SVGAGI. V dropped 6 bases and J dropped 1 base, with 13 bases sitting between them. The CDR3 is 15 amino acids. CDR3 protein: CASRAWTASYNEQFF. As DNA, the CDR3 is TGTGCCAGCAGGGCCTGGACAGCTTCCTACAATGAGCAGTTCTTC.

This clone came up a few times. The gene calls are TRBV13 and TRBJ2-5; 7 positions match TRBD1. The CDR3 totals 15 residues. J lost 0 bases, V lost 4 bases, and 5 bases had no gene match. Germline V CDR1 and CDR2: PRHDT, FYEKMQ (reference sequence). DNA of the CDR3: TGTGCCAGCAGCTCATTACAGGGGTACCAAGAGACCCAGTACTTC. As protein: CASSSLQGYQETQYF.

This clone was found a few times. V and J are TRBV19 and TRBJ1-4; no clear D. Trimming pared 10 bases from V and 4 bases from J, leaving 13 bases between. CDR1 LNHDA and CDR2 SQIVND come from the germline V gene (reference sequence). The CDR3 contains 13 residues. The CDR3 reads CATSGTINEKLFF. The DNA for the CDR3 is TGTGCCACCTCTGGAACTATTAATGAAAAACTGTTTTTT.

This chain links TRBV6-5 with TRBJ1-2; TRBD1 aligns across 7 bases. Germline CDR1 reads MNHEY; CDR2 reads SVGAGI. The CDR3 extends over 14 amino acids. V gave up 6 bases and J gave up 3 bases; unmatched junction bases: 7. The DNA for the CDR3 is TGTGCCAGCAGCCCCGGGACAGAACACTATGGCTACACCTTC. This translates into CASSPGTEHYGYTF.

The chain recombines TRBV18 with TRBJ1-6; 9 bases match TRBD1. V shed 3 bases and J 6 bases; nucleotides not matched to a gene: 6. The CDR3 length is 16 residues. CDR1 KGHSH and CDR2 LQKENI come from the germline V gene. The CDR3 here is CASSPPPGQGNSPLHF. CDR3 in DNA: TGTGCCAGCTCACCGCCTCCGGGACAGGGTAATTCACCCCTCCACTTT.

This clone occurred once. The chain joins TRBV29-1 to TRBJ1-2; 10 nucleotides match TRBD1. Germline CDR1 and CDR2: SQVTM and ANQGSEA. The CDR3 totals 14 residues. V was pared by 2 bases and J by 8 bases, with 8 bases of the junction left unmatched. The CDR3 DNA is TGCAGCGTTGAACTCGGGACAGGGGTTCGAGGCTACACCTTC. Translated, it gives CSVELGTGVRGYTF.

The V call is TRBV24-1, the J call TRBJ2-7, with 7 bases matching TRBD1. The CDR3 extends over 12 amino acids. The germline V gene has CDR1 KGHDR and CDR2 SFDVKD. V gave up 7 bases and J gave up 5 bases; unmatched junction bases: 4. The CDR3 DNA reads TGTGCCACCAGCGGGGACAGCCACGAGCAGTACTTC. Translation gives CATSGDSHEQYF.

The genes are TRBV4-1 and TRBJ1-2, with D perhaps TRBD1 (5 bases). Trimming stripped 2 bases from V and 4 bases from J, with 20 bases between. The CDR3 contains 17 residues. Germline V CDR1 and CDR2: MGHRA, YSYEKL. The CDR3, as DNA: TGCGCCAGCAGCCAACCCGGGGCGAAAAAGATCCGCTATGGCTACACCTTC. Translated: CASSQPGAKKIRYGYTF.

The J gene is TRBJ2-5, the V gene TRBV12-5; TRBD2 might be the D (5 bases). The CDR3 sequence is 15 residues long. V lost 0 bases and J lost 4, with 12 bases in between. Germline V gene lookup returns CDR1 LGHNT and CDR2 FRNRAP. CDR3 amino acids: CASGLVAARGETQYF. CDR3 sequence (DNA): TGTGCTAGTGGTTTGGTAGCGGCTCGGGGAGAGACCCAGTACTTC.

The chain couples TRBV3-1 (or the pseudogene TRBV3-2) to TRBJ1-1, with D maybe TRBD1 (5 bases). V lost 4 bases to trimming and J lost 2 bases, with 11 bases between them. The germline gives CDR1 LGHDT, CDR2 YNNKEL (reference sequence). This CDR3 contains 14 residues. The DNA for the CDR3 is TGTGCCAGCAGCCCCCAAACAGGAAACACTGAAGCTTTCTTT. Its protein is CASSPQTGNTEAFF.

V is TRBV5-4 and J is TRBJ2-1, with 7 bases identical to TRBD2. Trimming took 2 bases from V and 0 from J; bases not matched to a gene: 5. The CDR3 sequence is 16 residues long. Germline-derived CDR1 and CDR2 are SGHNT and YYREEE (reference sequence). CDR3 amino acids: CASSFQAGSSYNEQFF. In nucleotides, the CDR3 is TGTGCCAGCAGCTTCCAAGCGGGGAGCTCCTACAATGAGCAGTTCTTC.

This clone appeared a few times. The chain is built from TRBV5-4 and TRBJ2-1; D gene unclear. Trimming stripped 0 bases from V and 0 bases from J, with 10 bases between. CDR1 and CDR2 from the germline V gene are SGHNT and YYREEE (reference sequence). The CDR3 is 16 residues long. CDR3 bases: TGTGCCAGCAGCTTGGTGTACTCCAGCTCCTACAATGAGCAGTTCTTC. Amino acids: CASSLVYSSSYNEQFF.

The gene calls are TRBV28 and TRBJ2-7; 8 nucleotides agree with TRBD1. The CDR3 length is 14 residues. V trimming: 6 bases; J trimming: 0 bases; junction bases outside the gene matches: 4. Germline CDR1 and CDR2: MDHEN and SYDVKM. CDR3 amino acids: CASSPTGGSYEQYF. DNA of the CDR3: TGTGCCAGCAGCCCTACAGGGGGCTCCTACGAGCAGTACTTC. Full variable domain (remainder filled in from reference TRBV28 and TRBJ2-7): DVKVTQSSRYLVKRTGEKVFLECVQDMDHENMFWYRQDPGLGLRLIYFSYDVKMKEKGDIPEGYSVSREKKERFSLILESASTNQTSMYLCASSPTGGSYEQYFGPGTRLTVT.

This clone has just a few counts. This chain uses TRBV30 with TRBJ1-6, with 8 bases matching TRBD1. V shed 4 bases, J shed 9 bases, and the junction held 5 bases outside the gene matches. This CDR3 region has 13 residues. Germline V gene sequence: CDR1 GTSNPN, CDR2 SVGIG (reference sequence). This chain's CDR3 is CAWNFRGPSPLHF. For the CDR3, the DNA is TGTGCCTGGAATTTCAGGGGGCCTTCACCCCTCCACTTT.

This chain joins TRBV19 and TRBJ2-7; D might be TRBD2 (6 bases). The germline V gene encodes CDR1 LNHDA and CDR2 SQIVND (reference sequence). This CDR3 has 15 amino acids. Trimming stripped 5 bases from V and 3 bases from J, with 17 bases between. The CDR3, as DNA: TGTGCCAGTAGTCCTCCGGGGAGGAGAGGCTACGAGCAGTACTTC. It is translated as CASSPPGRRGYEQYF.

The chain is built from TRBV12-3 or TRBV12-4 and TRBJ2-3; no clear D gene. This CDR3 region has 13 residues. Trimming took 3 bases from V and 6 from J, leaving 10 bases between them. CDR3 nucleotide sequence: TGTGCCAGCAGTTTTTCTGGGTCTGATACGCAGTATTTT. Amino acid sequence: CASSFSGSDTQYF.

The gene calls are TRBV6-4 and TRBJ1-6; no definite D call. The germline CDR1 and CDR2 sequences are MRHNA and SNTAGT. Deletions cut 4 bases from V and 8 bases from J, with 12 bases between. The CDR3 contains 14 residues. The CDR3 protein is CASSVSSGDSPLHF. CDR3 nucleotide sequence: TGTGCCAGCAGTGTCTCTTCGGGTGATTCACCCCTCCACTTT.

J is TRBJ2-7 and V is TRBV10-1; tentative D call: TRBD2 (5 bases). The CDR3 consists of 15 residues. Germline CDR1 WNHNN, CDR2 SYGVQD (reference sequence). Trimming stripped 5 bases from V and 2 bases from J, with 16 bases between. CDR3 loop: CASSSSGRGAYEQYF. CDR3 DNA: TGCGCCAGCAGTTCCTCAGGACGGGGAGCCTACGAGCAGTACTTC.

The V and J genes are TRBV20-1 and TRBJ2-5, with D perhaps TRBD2 (5 bases). Germline assignment: CDR1 DFQATT and CDR2 SNEGSKA (reference sequence). This CDR3 contains 13 residues. V lost 3 bases to trimming and J lost 3 bases, with 11 bases between them. As DNA, the CDR3 is TGCAGTGCTAGTGAGGGAGCGGAAGAGACCCAGTACTTC. Residues: CSASEGAEETQYF.

This clone was seen more than once but under ten times. The V and J genes are TRBV5-1 and TRBJ2-5; 13 bases are shared with TRBD2. Germline V CDR1 and CDR2: SGHRS, YFSETQ. The CDR3 covers 17 residues. The V segment lost 1 base and the J segment 9 bases; nucleotides outside the gene matches: 12. The CDR3 bases are TGCGCCAGCAGCTTGACTAGCGGGGGGGCCGGAAAAGTCGCCCAGTACTTC. Its protein product is CASSLTSGGAGKVAQYF.

The rearrangement uses TRBV7-9 and TRBJ2-5; 9 bases align to TRBD2. Germline lookup yields CDR1 SEHNR and CDR2 FQNEAQ (reference sequence). This CDR3 is 14 amino acids long. Trimming took 2 bases from V and 4 from J; bases not matched to a gene: 2. The CDR3 loop reads CASSLSSGGETQYF. The CDR3 DNA follows: TGTGCCAGCAGCTTAAGTAGCGGGGGAGAGACCCAGTACTTC.